Detailed here is one TCR beta chain. The antigen is unknown. These data belong to a study of cytomegalovirus exposure and HLA in healthy donors. Whole-study results and caveats: Certain indistinguishable V segments, among them TRBV6-2 and TRBV6-3, were excluded.

The V segment lost 4 bases and the J segment 4 bases; nucleotides outside the gene matches: 8. This CDR3 contains 16 residues. The germline V gene encodes CDR1 MGHRA and CDR2 YSYEKL. Both 60 Vbeta primers and 13 Jbeta primers went into the PCR. Libraries were prepared by immunoSEQ multiplex PCR; TCRdb keeps only in-frame clonotypes and omits some of them. The sample includes approximately 75,000 clones. This chain uses TRBV4-1 with TRBJ1-3; 9 positions agree with TRBD1. Sequencing input: PBMCs. The receptor comes from a middle-aged man in good health and CMV-seronegative. The CDR3 DNA follows: TGCGCCAGCAGCCGCACAGGGGGCGCGGAAGGAAACACCATATATTTT. This codes for CASSRTGGAEGNTIYF.